This T cell receptor beta chain was found in a study of T cells expressing NK-cell markers. There are 14 residues in the CDR3. CDR1 and CDR2 (germline): MNHNS, SASEGT. From the 5' RACE reads, TCRdb lists one entry per CDR3 protein and no DNA. The data include about 110,000 distinct CDR3 sequences; the top ten clones carry around a sixth. This clonotype was obtained from a woman between 18 and 75 years old in good health. The specimen sequenced was blood T cells: a sorted CD56 or NKG2C T cell subset, CD4+ or CD8+ T cells, or bulk PBMC T cells (not recorded which). The rearrangement joins TRBV6-1 to TRBJ1-5. This chain's CDR3 is CASTLGAGGEPQHF.